There are a few counts of the clone carrying this T cell receptor beta chain. The data were obtained in a study of blood T cell repertoires in COVID-19. Whole-study context: Both acute and convalescent COVID-19 samples were obtained from the United States, Italy and Spain. Sample material is recorded as cDNA or gDNA derived from T cells, B-cell-depleted T cells, or PBMCs.

After removal of 4 bases from V and 7 bases from J, the junction contained 6 bases not matched to a gene. This CDR3 has 15 residues. The germline CDR1 and CDR2 sequences are SEHNR and FQNEAQ (reference sequence). Clones were read by immunoSEQ multiplex PCR, and TCRdb kept only the in-frame ones, dropping some. The sample contains 85,000 to 90,000 clones, 79% of which appear only once. The source material was peripheral blood. The clonotype comes from a man in his 70s with acute or convalescent COVID-19. V gene TRBV7-9 combines with J gene TRBJ2-3; 12 nucleotides align to TRBD2. For the CDR3, the DNA is TGTGCCAGCAGCTCCGGACTAGCGGGGCGGTATACGCAGTATTTT. Protein: CASSSGLAGRYTQYF.